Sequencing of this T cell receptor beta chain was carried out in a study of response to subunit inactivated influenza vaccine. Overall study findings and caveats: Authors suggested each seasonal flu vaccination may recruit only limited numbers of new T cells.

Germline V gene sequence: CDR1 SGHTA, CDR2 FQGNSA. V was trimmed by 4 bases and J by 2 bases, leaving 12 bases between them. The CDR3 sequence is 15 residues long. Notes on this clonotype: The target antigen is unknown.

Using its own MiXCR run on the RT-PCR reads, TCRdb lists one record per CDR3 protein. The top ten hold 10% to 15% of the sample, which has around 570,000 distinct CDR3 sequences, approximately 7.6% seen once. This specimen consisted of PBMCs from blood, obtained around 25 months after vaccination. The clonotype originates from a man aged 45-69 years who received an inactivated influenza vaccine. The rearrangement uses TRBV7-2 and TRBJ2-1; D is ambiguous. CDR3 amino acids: CASSSSGAPYNEQFF. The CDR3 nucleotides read TGTGCCAGCAGCTCATCCGGAGCCCCCTACAATGAGCAGTTCTTC. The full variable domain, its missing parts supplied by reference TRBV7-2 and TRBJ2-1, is GAGVSQSPSNKVTEKGKDVELRCDPISGHTALYWYRQSLGQGLEFLIYFQGNSAPDKSGLPSDRFSAERTGGSVSTLTIQRTQQEDSAVYLCASSSSGAPYNEQFFGPGTRLTVL.